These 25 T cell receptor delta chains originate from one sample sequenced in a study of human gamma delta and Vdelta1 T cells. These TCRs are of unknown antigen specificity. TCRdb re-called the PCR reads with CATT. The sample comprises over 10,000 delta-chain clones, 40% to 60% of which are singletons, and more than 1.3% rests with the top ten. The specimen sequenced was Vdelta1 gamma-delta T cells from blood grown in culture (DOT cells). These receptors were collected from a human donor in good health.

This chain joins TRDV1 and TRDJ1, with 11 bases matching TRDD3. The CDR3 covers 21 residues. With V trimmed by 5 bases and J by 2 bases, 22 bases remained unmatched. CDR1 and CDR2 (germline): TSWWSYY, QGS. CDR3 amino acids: CALGTLPLGDTPLLATDKLIF. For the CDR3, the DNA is TGTGCTCTTGGGACCCTTCCTCTGGGGGATACTCCCCTTTTGGCAACCGATAAACTCATCTTT.

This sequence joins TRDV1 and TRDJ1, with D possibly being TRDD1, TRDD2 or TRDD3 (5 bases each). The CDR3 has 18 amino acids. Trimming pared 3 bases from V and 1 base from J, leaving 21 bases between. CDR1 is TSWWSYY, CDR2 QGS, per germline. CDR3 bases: TGTGCTCTTGGGGAGCCGATCCTAAATATGGGATTCACCGATAAACTCATCTTT. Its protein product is CALGEPILNMGFTDKLIF.

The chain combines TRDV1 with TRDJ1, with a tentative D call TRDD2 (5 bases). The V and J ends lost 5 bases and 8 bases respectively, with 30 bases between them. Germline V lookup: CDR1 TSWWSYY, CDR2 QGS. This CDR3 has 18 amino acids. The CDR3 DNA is TGTGCTCTTGGGATCCGTGGACCTACTAGGGACTCCTCGGTGAAACTCATCTTT. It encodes CALGIRGPTRDSSVKLIF.

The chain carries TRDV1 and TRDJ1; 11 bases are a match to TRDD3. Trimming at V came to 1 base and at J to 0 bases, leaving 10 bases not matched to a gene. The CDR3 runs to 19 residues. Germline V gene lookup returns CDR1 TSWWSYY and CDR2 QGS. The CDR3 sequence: CALGEPRDWGITNTDKLIF. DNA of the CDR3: TGTGCTCTTGGGGAACCTCGCGACTGGGGGATAACTAACACCGATAAACTCATCTTT.

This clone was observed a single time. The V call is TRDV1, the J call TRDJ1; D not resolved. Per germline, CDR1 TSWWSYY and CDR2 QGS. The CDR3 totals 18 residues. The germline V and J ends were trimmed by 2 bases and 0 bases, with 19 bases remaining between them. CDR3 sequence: CALGEIPRALQYTDKLIF. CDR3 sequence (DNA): TGTGCTCTTGGGGAAATCCCCAGGGCCCTGCAGTACACCGATAAACTCATCTTT.

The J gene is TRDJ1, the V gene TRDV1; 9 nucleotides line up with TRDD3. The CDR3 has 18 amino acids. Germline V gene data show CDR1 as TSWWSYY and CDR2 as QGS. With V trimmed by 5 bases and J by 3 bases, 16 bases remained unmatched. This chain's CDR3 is CALGTQSGDTGYSDKLIF. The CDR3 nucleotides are TGTGCTCTTGGGACACAGTCGGGGGATACTGGTTATTCCGATAAACTCATCTTT.

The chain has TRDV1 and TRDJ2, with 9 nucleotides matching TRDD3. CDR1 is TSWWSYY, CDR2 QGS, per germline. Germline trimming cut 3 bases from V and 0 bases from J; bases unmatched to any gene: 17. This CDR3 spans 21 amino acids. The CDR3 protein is CALGDPVSIDWGTSLTAQLFF. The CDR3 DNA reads TGTGCTCTTGGGGACCCTGTAAGTATCGACTGGGGGACCTCTTTGACAGCACAACTCTTCTTT.

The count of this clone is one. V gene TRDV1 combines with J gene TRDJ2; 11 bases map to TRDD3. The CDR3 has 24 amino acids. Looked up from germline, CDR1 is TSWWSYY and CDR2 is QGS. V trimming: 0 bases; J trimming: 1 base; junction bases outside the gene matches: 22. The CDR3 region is CALGELASLGTGVGDTILTAQLFF. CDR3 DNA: TGTGCTCTTGGGGAACTAGCTTCCCTCGGGACAGGGGTGGGGGATACGATTTTGACAGCACAACTCTTCTTT.

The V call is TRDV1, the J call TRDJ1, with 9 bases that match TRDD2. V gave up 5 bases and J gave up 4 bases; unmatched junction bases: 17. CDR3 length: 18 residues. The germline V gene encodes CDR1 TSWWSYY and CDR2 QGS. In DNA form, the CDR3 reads TGTGCTCTTGGGCCCCGGGCCTTCCTACCGCTACATATCGATAAACTCATCTTT. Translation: CALGPRAFLPLHIDKLIF.

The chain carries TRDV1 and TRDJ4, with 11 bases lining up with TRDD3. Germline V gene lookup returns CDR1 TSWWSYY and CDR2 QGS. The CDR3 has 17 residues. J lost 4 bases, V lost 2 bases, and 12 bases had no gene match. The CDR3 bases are TGTGCTCTTGGGGAAGAAGGCTGGGGGATACTACGCTCACCCCTGATCTTT. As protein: CALGEEGWGILRSPLIF.

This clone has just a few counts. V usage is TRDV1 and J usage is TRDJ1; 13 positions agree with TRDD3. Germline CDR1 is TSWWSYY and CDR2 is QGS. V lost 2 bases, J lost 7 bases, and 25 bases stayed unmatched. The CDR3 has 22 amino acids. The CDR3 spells CALGEFRNRRSRTGGYGVKLIF. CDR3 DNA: TGTGCTCTTGGGGAATTTAGGAATCGTCGTTCCCGTACTGGGGGATACGGTGTTAAACTCATCTTT.

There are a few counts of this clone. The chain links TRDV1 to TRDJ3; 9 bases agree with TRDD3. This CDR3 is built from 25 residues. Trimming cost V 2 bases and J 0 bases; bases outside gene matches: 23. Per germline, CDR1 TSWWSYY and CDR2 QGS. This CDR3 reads CALGEWGIPGWGIRRHSWDTRQMFF. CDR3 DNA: TGTGCTCTTGGGGAATGGGGGATCCCCGGCTGGGGGATTCGGAGACACTCCTGGGACACCCGACAGATGTTTTTC.

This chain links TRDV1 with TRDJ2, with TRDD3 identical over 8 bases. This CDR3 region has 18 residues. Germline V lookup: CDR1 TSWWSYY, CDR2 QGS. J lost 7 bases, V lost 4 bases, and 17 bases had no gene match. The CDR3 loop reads CALGGFNSSDWGVAQLFF. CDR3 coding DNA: TGTGCTCTTGGGGGCTTCAATTCCAGCGACTGGGGGGTAGCACAACTCTTCTTT.

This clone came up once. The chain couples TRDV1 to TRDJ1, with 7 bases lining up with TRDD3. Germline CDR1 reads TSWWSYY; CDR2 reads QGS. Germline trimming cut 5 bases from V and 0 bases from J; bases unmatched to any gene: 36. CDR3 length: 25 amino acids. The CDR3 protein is CALGKKGPASATNLVGGWYTDKLIF. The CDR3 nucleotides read TGTGCTCTTGGGAAAAAGGGACCCGCTTCTGCTACGAATTTGGTCGGGGGATGGTACACCGATAAACTCATCTTT.

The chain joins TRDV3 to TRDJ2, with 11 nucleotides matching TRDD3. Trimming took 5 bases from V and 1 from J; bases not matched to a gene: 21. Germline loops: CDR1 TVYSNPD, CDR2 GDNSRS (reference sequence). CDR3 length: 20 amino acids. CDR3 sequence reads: CAAPSTGGYNRRILTAQLFF. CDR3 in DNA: TGTGCCGCCCCTAGCACTGGGGGATATAACCGACGGATTTTGACAGCACAACTCTTCTTT. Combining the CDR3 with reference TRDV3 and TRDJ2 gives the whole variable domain CDKVTQSSPDQTVASGSEVVLLCTYDTVYSNPDLFWYRIRPDYSFQFVFYGDNSRSEGADFTQGRFSVKHILTQKAFHLVISPVRTEDSATYYCAAPSTGGYNRRILTAQLFFGKGTQLIVEP.

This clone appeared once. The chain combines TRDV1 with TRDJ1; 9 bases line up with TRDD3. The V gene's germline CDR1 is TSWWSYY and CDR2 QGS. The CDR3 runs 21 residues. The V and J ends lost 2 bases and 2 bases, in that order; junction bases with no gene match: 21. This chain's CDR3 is CALGEWSGLGDPRGATDKLIF. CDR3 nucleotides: TGTGCTCTTGGGGAATGGAGTGGGCTGGGGGATCCACGCGGCGCGACCGATAAACTCATCTTT.

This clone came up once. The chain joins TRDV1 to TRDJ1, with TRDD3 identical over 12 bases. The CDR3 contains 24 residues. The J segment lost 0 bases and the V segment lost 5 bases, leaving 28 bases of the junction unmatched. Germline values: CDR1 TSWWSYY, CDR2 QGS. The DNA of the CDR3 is TGTGCTCTTGGGACCCCCGAGAAGGGTCCCAATTTACTGGGGGATACTCTGTACACCGATAAACTCATCTTT. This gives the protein CALGTPEKGPNLLGDTLYTDKLIF.

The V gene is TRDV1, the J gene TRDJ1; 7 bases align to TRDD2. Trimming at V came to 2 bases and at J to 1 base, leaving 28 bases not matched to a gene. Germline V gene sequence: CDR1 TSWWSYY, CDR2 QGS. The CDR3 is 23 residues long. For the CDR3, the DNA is TGTGCTCTTGGGGAAAGCCTTCCTCGGACCTGGGTTGGGATCCACTCTGTCACCGATAAACTCATCTTT. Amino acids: CALGESLPRTWVGIHSVTDKLIF.

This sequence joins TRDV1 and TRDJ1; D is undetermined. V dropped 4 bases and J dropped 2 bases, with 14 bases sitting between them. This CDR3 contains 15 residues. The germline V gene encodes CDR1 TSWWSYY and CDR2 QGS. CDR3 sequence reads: CALGGPRSKTDKLIF. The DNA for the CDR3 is TGTGCTCTTGGGGGACCCCGATCCAAGACCGATAAACTCATCTTT.

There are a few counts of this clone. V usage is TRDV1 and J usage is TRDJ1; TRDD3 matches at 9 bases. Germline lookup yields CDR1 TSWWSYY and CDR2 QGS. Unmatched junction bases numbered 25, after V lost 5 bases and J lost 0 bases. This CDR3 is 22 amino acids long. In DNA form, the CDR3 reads TGTGCTCTTGGGACGTATACCCTGGGGGATTTTTCACAGTGGCGACACACCGATAAACTCATCTTT. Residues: CALGTYTLGDFSQWRHTDKLIF.

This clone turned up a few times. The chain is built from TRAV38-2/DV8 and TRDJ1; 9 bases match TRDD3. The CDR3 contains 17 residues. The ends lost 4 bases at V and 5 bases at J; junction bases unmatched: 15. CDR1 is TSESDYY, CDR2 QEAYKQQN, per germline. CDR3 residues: CAYRCSWGMNRPDKLIF. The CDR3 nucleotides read TGTGCTTATAGGTGTTCCTGGGGGATGAACAGGCCAGATAAACTCATCTTT.

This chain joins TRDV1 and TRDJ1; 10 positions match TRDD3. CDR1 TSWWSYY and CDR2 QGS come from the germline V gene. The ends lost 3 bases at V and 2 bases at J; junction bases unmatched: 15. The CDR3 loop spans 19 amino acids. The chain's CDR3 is CALGELSETGGSYTDKLIF. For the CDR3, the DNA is TGTGCTCTTGGGGAGCTTTCGGAGACTGGGGGATCTTATACCGATAAACTCATCTTT.

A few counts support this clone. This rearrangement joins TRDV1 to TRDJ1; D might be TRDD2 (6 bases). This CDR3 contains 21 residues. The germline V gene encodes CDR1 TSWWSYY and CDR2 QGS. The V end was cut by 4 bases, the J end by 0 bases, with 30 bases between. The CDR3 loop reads CALGAFLPSGPQPPYTDKLIF. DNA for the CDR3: TGTGCTCTTGGGGCATTTCTTCCTTCTGGCCCCCAGCCCCCGTACACCGATAAACTCATCTTT.

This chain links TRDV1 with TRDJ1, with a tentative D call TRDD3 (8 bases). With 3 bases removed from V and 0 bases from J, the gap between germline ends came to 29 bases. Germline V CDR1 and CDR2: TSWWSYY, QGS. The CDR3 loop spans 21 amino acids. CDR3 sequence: CALGEFPTLGERGAYTDKLIF. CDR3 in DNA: TGTGCTCTTGGGGAGTTTCCTACCCTGGGGGAGAGAGGGGCCTACACCGATAAACTCATCTTT.

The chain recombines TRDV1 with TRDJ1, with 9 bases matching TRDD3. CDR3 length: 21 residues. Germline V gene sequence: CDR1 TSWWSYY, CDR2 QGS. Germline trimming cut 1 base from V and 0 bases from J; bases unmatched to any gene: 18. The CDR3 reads CALGERDFGPGDTEYTDKLIF. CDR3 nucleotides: TGTGCTCTTGGGGAACGAGACTTCGGCCCGGGGGATACCGAGTACACCGATAAACTCATCTTT.